The clone carrying this T cell receptor beta chain was recorded a few times. The data derive from a study of identical twins. The CDR3 has 14 residues. Germline lookup yields CDR1 MGHDK and CDR2 SYGVNS. V was trimmed by 4 bases and J by 2 bases, leaving 12 bases between them. TCRdb re-analysed the 5' RACE reads in MiXCR, keeping a single row per CDR3 protein. In the table there are some 96,000 distinct CDR3 sequences, 5.5% to 7% of which are singletons. The genes are TRBV25-1 and TRBJ2-7; no definite D call. The origin of this receptor is a woman aged 45-60 years in good health. The sample comprised memory T cells sorted from blood. CDR3 in amino acids: CASSARTYPYEQYV. CDR3 sequence (DNA): TGTGCCAGCAGTGCCCGGACCTATCCCTACGAGCAGTACGTC.